This T cell receptor (beta chain) derives from a study of cytotoxic CD8 clonotypes in ibrutinib-treated CLL. Overall study context: Response samples were taken after a median around 11 months of treatment, range 6 to 36.

From cryopreserved PBMCs came about 2 micrograms of genomic DNA used for TCR beta libraries. The study's findings and limits: Sampling time points were not equivalent between sustained-remission and progressing patients.

CDR3 length equals 9 residues. Germline V lookup: CDR1 SGHTA, CDR2 FQGNSA. The V end lost 1 base, the J end lost 9 bases, and 0 bases lay between the germline ends. Assay: immunoSEQ multiplex PCR; the TCRdb copy retains only in-frame clones and omits some. The profile covers approximately 280,000 clones, with 70% to 80% appearing a single time and about 5.7% taken by the ten largest. This clone appeared once. The antigen is undetermined. This receptor was taken from a human donor with chronic lymphocytic leukemia. The input for sequencing was PBMCs, taken at disease progression, from a patient treated with ibrutinib. The rearrangement joins TRBV7-2 to TRBJ1-1; D remains ambiguous. DNA for the CDR3: TGTGCCAGCAGCTTAGAAGCTTTCTTT. Translating it yields CASSLEAFF.